This TCR beta chain was recorded in a study of blood T cell repertoires in COVID-19. Study background: PBMCs, B-cell-depleted T cells, or T cells provided the cDNA or gDNA that made up the material.

Clones were read by immunoSEQ multiplex PCR, and TCRdb kept only the in-frame ones, dropping some. The sample contains some 150,000 clones, 80% to 90% of which appear only once. Germline V gives CDR1 MNHEY, CDR2 SVGEGT. The V and J ends lost 5 bases and 11 bases respectively, with 13 bases between them. The CDR3 is made up of 12 amino acids. This clonotype was obtained from a woman between 45 and 60 years old with acute or convalescent COVID-19. Specimen: peripheral blood. The V gene is TRBV6-2 or TRBV6-3, the J gene TRBJ2-1, with D possibly TRBD2 on 5 matching bases. The CDR3 sequence is CASSERIEKQFF. As DNA, the CDR3 is TGTGCCAGCAGTGAGCGGATTGAAAAGCAGTTCTTC.